Presented here are 5 T cell receptor beta chains from one specimen sequenced in a study of beta chain features in type 1 diabetes (dated by TCRdb to between 2018 and 2020). The protocol used for the library was the immunoSEQ multiplex PCR assay. The entire isolated RNA was reverse transcribed using the High Capacity cDNA Reverse Transcription Kit, and thus expressed TCRB transcripts were sequenced. The table comes from immuneACCESS by way of TCRdb, which keeps in-frame sequences with V and J called. Part of the clones is missing from these tables; in studies checked, under half for an unresolved V gene and the rest for unknown reasons. This sample has 20,000 to 25,000 clones in its table, and about 63% of those were observed once. The top ten constitute 0.9% to 1.4% of the sample. The paper as a whole reports these results and caveats: In all four CD4+ subsets, TCRB CDR3 length was moderately but significantly shorter in type 1 diabetes patients.

For these TCRs, the target antigens are not known. Sequencing was performed on stem cell memory CD4+ T cells from blood. The cell subset or site label on this specimen signifies: stem cell-like memory CD4+ T cells. These receptors came from a woman aged 40 to 50 with type 1 diabetes.

This clone was counted only a few times. V and J are TRBV28 and TRBJ1-1; D might be TRBD1 (6 bases). The CDR3 has 13 residues. Trimming left V 8 bases short and J 1 base short, with 11 bases between. Germline-derived CDR1 and CDR2 are MDHEN and SYDVKM. CDR3 in DNA: TGTGCCAGCGTCCTCAGGGGGAACACTGAAGCTTTCTTT. It translates to CASVLRGNTEAFF.

This chain links TRBV4-3 with TRBJ2-3, with 10 bases lining up with TRBD1. Trimming at V came to 3 bases and at J to 4 bases, leaving 10 bases not matched to a gene. CDR1 and CDR2 (germline): LGHNA, YSLEER. CDR3 size: 17 residues. The CDR3 protein is CASSQALTGGSADTQYF. The CDR3 nucleotides read TGCGCCAGCAGCCAGGCCTTGACAGGGGGCAGTGCAGATACGCAGTATTTT.

This clone was seen more than once but under ten times. The gene calls are TRBV14 and TRBJ1-2; D perhaps matches TRBD1 (6 bases). The V end lost 1 base, the J end lost 4 bases, and 13 bases lay between the germline ends. The CDR3 has 15 residues. Germline V gene lookup returns CDR1 SGHDN and CDR2 FVKESK. CDR3 protein: CASSQGFRGGYGYTF. CDR3 coding DNA: TGTGCCAGCAGCCAAGGGTTCAGGGGCGGCTATGGCTACACCTTC.

The chain joins TRBV5-6 to TRBJ2-7; 7 positions match TRBD1. The V and J ends lost 4 bases and 3 bases, in that order; junction bases with no gene match: 7. This CDR3 spans 14 amino acids. Looked up from germline, CDR1 is SGHDT and CDR2 is YYEEEE. The CDR3 DNA is TGTGCCAGCAGCCCGGACAGGCGATACTACGAGCAGTACTTC. Protein product: CASSPDRRYYEQYF.

V usage is TRBV6-6 and J usage is TRBJ2-1; a possible D gene is TRBD2 (5 bases). V lost 6 bases and J 1 base, leaving 16 bases between the germline ends. Germline CDR1 and CDR2: MNHNY and SVGAGI (reference sequence). The CDR3 sequence is 16 residues long. This chain's CDR3 is CASRAQEDGSYNEQFF. The CDR3 nucleotides are TGTGCCAGCAGGGCTCAGGAGGACGGGTCCTACAATGAGCAGTTCTTC.